The entry that follows covers one T cell receptor beta chain sequence. The data derive from a study of CXCR3-negative and CXCR3-positive naive CD8 T cells. The CDR3 sequence is 12 residues long. The germline V gene encodes CDR1 SEHNR and CDR2 FQNEAQ (reference sequence). It was by 5' RACE with UMI labels that the TRB cDNA libraries were prepared. TCRdb re-called the 5' RACE reads and shows each CDR3 protein once, DNA omitted. The ten top clones account for 0.85% to 1.4%, within a sample of fewer than 95,000 distinct CDR3 sequences. Naive CD8+ T cells carried a CD45RO-CCR7+CD27+CD95- phenotype. Sequenced input: naive CXCR3- CD8+ T cells from blood. Subset denoted: CD45RO-CCR7+CD27+CD95- naive CD8+ T cells lacking CXCR3 (TNR3-). The source is a human donor in good health. Some clones in this sample may be carry-over from other donors' samples. The gene calls are TRBV7-9 and TRBJ1-6; the D call from TCRdb, TRBD1, cannot be confirmed without DNA. This chain's CDR3 is CASNRGDSPLHF.